The entry below describes one T cell receptor beta chain. This sample stems from a study of blood T cell repertoires in COVID-19. Overall study context: COVID-19 samples from acute and convalescent phases originated in the United States, Italy and Spain. Nucleic acid was either cDNA or gDNA, and it came from T cells, B-cell-depleted T cells, or PBMCs.

In the source study's methods: Estimation of nucleated cell counts relied on the amplification of reference gene primers. Generated by immunoSEQ multiplex PCR, the TCRdb table keeps only in-frame clones and is missing some. D and trimming were read from the DNA, whereas the V and J calls and clone size are those reported in that table. Among 20,000 to 30,000 clones, roughly 88% were seen once, and the ten largest hold approximately 23%. Per germline, CDR1 MNHEY and CDR2 SVGAGI. Trimming took 6 bases from V and 7 from J, leaving 10 bases between them. The CDR3 runs to 13 residues. The chain has TRBV6-5 and TRBJ1-6, with D perhaps TRBD1 (6 bases). This TCR came from a man aged 65-85 years in a cohort sampled during active COVID-19. Sequencing used peripheral blood. The CDR3 region has the DNA TGTGCCAGCAGGGACAGCCTAAATTCACCCCTCCACTTT. It yields the protein CASRDSLNSPLHF.